This TCR beta chain is drawn from a study of control samples from healthy donors and cancer patients. Assay: immunoSEQ multiplex PCR; the TCRdb copy retains only in-frame clones and omits some. The repertoire has over 150,000 clones, roughly 92% of them found once; the top ten carry approximately 1.5%. The V and J ends lost 3 bases and 5 bases, in that order; junction bases with no gene match: 3. From germline, CDR1 is LNHDA and CDR2 SQIVND (reference sequence). This CDR3 is built from 14 residues. The sample taken for sequencing was blood. The V and J genes are TRBV19 and TRBJ1-2; TRBD1 agrees at 10 bases. The source is a young woman in good health. The CDR3: CASSIGDRGYGYTF. The DNA of the CDR3 is TGTGCCAGTAGTATCGGGGACAGGGGTTATGGCTACACCTTC.